The source of this TCR beta chain is a study of CD8 T cells in ankylosing spondylitis (dated by TCRdb to 2016 to 2017). About the study as a whole: To find TCR variants linked to disease, the study profiled T cell receptor beta repertoires in ankylosing spondylitis patients and healthy donors. Peripheral blood was sampled, and synovial fluid was also collected from ankylosing spondylitis patients. The full study cohort comprised some 27 ankylosing spondylitis patients and over 95 healthy donors.

Overall study outcomes, separate from this receptor: The disease-linked clones had a CD8+ phenotype and were found at relatively low frequencies in peripheral blood. According to the report, matched synovial fluid samples from ankylosing spondylitis patients were significantly enriched for the disease-linked clones. A TCR beta motif of 8 or 9 highly homologous amino acid variants appeared characteristic of blood from ankylosing spondylitis patients. Some TCR beta motif variants had previously been reported in synovial fluid and blood of reactive arthritis patients, which suggested common disease-initiation mechanisms.

Cut back by 2 bases and 0 bases, the V and J ends lie 7 bases apart. The CDR3 goes from the cysteine to the phenylalanine over 14 residues. The DNA shown is the 42-base CDR3, in frame from base 1. In its sample, this clonotype was seen a few times. What antigen it recognizes has not been identified. Base qualities are not at hand, and no much larger clone is one base apart. Instrument on record: Illumina HiSeq 2500. Quantitative 5'-RACE with molecular barcodes was used to prepare TCR beta libraries. In the original analysis: A new computational method, built on a probabilistic model of VDJ rearrangement, was used to identify disease-linked TCR variants. TCRdb reworked the public reads: Q25 trimming with fastp, MiXCR clone assembly, productive beta chains retained. Each entry is one CDR3 protein sequence, shown with its most common DNA and genes. It is TCRdb's table, rather than the study itself, that gives the V and J calls and clone size. The sample records hundreds of thousands of distinct CDR3 sequences, approximately 12% of which are singletons. Under 0.6% of the sample lies in the top ten.

The origin of this receptor is a male donor with ankylosing spondylitis. The specimen was blood, either unsorted or a sorted T cell fraction (not recorded which). Recombination connected TRBV12-3 or TRBV12-4 to TRBJ1-2; a confident D gene designation cannot be given. The nucleotide sequence reads TGTGCCAGCAGTTTAACCAATACTAACTATGGCTACACCTTC. Translated, this gives CASSLTNTNYGYTF.